This T cell receptor (beta chain) was found in a study of blood T cell repertoires in COVID-19. Study-wide context: The United States, Italy and Spain supplied acute and convalescent COVID-19 samples. Sample material is recorded as cDNA or gDNA derived from T cells, B-cell-depleted T cells, or PBMCs.

The CDR3 extends over 16 amino acids. Per the germline V gene, CDR1 is SGHNT and CDR2 is YENEEA. The V segment lost 0 bases and the J segment 3 bases; nucleotides outside the gene matches: 7. Measured with immunoSEQ multiplex PCR; TCRdb has only the in-frame clones, and not every one. The sample lists some 140,000 clones, 84% occurring once. Individuals drawn from 24 US areas were roughly 18 to 95 years old. Categorization into cohorts depended on clinical history that participants reported. The chain has TRBV11-3 and TRBJ1-1; 7 bases map to TRBD1. The sequenced sample consisted of PBMCs or T cells enriched from blood (not recorded which). This TCR came from a middle-aged man with acute COVID-19. The CDR3 region is CASSLDGNTGDTEAFF. Here the CDR3 DNA reads TGTGCCAGCAGCTTAGATGGGAATACAGGGGACACTGAAGCTTTCTTT.